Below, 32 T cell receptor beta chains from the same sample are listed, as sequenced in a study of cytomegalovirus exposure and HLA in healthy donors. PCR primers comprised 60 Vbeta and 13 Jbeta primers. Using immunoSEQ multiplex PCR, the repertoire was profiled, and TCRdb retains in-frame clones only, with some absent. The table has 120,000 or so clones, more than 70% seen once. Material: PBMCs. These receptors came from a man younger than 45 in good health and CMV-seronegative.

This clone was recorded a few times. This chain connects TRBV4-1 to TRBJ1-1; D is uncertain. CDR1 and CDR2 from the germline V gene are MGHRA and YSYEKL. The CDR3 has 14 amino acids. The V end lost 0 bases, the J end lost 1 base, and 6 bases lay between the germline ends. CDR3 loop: CASSQDEGNTEAFF. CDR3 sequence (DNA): TGCGCCAGCAGCCAAGACGAGGGGAACACTGAAGCTTTCTTT.

CDR3 sequence: CASSRLGSGGDNEQFF. CDR3 nucleotide sequence: TGTGCCAGCAGCCGCCTTGGGAGCGGGGGGGACAATGAGCAGTTCTTC. The V and J genes are TRBV5-6 and TRBJ2-1; 10 nucleotides align to TRBD2. Trimming removed 4 bases from V and 5 bases from J; junction bases left unmatched: 9. The germline gives CDR1 SGHDT, CDR2 YYEEEE. The CDR3 runs 16 residues.

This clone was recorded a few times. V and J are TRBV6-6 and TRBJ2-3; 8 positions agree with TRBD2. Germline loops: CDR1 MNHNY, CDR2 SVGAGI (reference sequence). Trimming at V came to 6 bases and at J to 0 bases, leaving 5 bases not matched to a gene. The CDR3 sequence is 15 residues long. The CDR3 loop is CASRNSGASTDTQYF. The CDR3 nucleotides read TGTGCCAGCAGAAATAGCGGGGCTAGCACAGATACGCAGTATTTT.

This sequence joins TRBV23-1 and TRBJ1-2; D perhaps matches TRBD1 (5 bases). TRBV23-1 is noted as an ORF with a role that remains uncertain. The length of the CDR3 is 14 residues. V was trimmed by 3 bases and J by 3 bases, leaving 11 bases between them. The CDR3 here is CASSQGQGDYGYTF. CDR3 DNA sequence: TGCGCCAGCAGTCAGGGGCAGGGTGACTATGGCTACACCTTC.

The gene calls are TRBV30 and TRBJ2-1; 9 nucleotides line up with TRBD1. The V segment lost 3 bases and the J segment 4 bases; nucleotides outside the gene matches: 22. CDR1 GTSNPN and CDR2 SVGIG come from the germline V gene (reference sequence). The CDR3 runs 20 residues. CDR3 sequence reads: CAWRPNPGDRVLSFYNEQFF. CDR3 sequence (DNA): TGTGCCTGGAGGCCTAATCCCGGGGACAGGGTCTTGTCGTTTTACAATGAGCAGTTCTTC.

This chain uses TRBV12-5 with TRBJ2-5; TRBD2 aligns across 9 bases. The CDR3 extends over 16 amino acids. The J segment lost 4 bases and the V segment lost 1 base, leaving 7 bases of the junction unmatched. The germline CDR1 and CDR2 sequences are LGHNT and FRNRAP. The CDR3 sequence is CASGLGLAGTTETQYF. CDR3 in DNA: TGTGCTAGTGGTTTGGGGCTAGCGGGAACAACAGAGACCCAGTACTTC. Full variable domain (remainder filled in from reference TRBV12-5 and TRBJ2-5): DARVTQTPRHKVTEMGQEVTMRCQPILGHNTVFWYRQTMMQGLELLAYFRNRAPLDDSGMPKDRFSAEMPDATLATLKIQPSEPRDSAVYFCASGLGLAGTTETQYFGPGTRLLVL.

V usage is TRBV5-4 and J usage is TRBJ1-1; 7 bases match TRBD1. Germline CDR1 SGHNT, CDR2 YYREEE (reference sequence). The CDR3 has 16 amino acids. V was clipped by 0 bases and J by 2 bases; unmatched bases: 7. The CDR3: CASSLDRGWGNTEAFF. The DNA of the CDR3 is TGTGCCAGCAGCTTGGACAGGGGCTGGGGTAACACTGAAGCTTTCTTT.

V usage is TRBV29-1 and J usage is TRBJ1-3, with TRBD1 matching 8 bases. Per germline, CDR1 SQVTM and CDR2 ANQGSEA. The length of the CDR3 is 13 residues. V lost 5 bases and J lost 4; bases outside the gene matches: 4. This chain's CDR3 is CSVRRTGGNTIYF. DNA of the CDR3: TGCAGCGTTCGTAGGACAGGGGGAAACACCATATATTTT.

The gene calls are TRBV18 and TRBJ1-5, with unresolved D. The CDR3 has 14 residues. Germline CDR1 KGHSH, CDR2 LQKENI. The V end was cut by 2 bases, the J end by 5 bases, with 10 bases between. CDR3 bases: TGTGCCAGCTCACCATTGAGGGCGGATCAGCCCCAGCATTTT. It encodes CASSPLRADQPQHF.

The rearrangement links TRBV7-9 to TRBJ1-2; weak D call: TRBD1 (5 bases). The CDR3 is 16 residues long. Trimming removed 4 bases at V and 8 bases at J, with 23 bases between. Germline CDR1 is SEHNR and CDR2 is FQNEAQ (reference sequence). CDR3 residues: CASSSTPLQGDRGYTF. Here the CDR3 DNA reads TGTGCCAGCAGCTCCACTCCCCTTCAGGGTGATCGCGGCTACACCTTC. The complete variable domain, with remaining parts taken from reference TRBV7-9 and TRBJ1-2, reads DTGVSQNPRHKITKRGQNVTFRCDPISEHNRLYWYRQTLGQGPEFLTYFQNEAQLEKSRLLSDRFSAERPKGSFSTLEIQRTEQGDSAMYLCASSSTPLQGDRGYTFGSGTRLTVV.

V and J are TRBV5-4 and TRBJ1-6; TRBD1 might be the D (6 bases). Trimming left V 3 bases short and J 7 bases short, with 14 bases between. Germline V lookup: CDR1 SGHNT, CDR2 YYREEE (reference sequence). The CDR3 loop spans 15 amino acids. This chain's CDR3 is CASSSGQLLNSPLHF. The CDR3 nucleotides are TGTGCCAGCAGCTCCGGACAGCTTCTAAATTCACCCCTCCACTTT.

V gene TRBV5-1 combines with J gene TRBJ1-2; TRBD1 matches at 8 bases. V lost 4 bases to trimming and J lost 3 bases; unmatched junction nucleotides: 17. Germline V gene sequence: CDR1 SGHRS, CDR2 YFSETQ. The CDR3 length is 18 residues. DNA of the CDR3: TGCGCCAGCAGCCCCTCCCTAATCGGACAGGGTGGGGACTATGGCTACACCTTC. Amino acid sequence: CASSPSLIGQGGDYGYTF.

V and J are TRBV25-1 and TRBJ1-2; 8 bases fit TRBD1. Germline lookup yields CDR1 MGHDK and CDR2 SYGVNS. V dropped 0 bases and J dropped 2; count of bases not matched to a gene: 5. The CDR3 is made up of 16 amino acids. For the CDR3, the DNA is TGTGCCAGCAGTGAATATGGGGGACAGGAAAACTATGGCTACACCTTC. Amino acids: CASSEYGGQENYGYTF.

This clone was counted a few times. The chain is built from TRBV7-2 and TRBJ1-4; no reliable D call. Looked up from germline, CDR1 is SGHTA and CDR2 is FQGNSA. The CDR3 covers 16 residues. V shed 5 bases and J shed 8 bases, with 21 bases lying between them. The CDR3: CASSNPLGNRGEKLFF. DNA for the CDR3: TGTGCCAGCAGCAACCCTCTCGGGAACCGAGGGGAAAAACTGTTTTTT.

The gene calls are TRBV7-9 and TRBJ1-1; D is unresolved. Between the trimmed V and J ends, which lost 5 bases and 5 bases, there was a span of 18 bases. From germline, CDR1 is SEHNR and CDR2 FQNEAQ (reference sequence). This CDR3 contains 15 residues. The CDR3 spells CASSHEMKTGTEAFF. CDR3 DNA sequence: TGTGCCAGCAGCCACGAGATGAAAACGGGGACTGAAGCTTTCTTT.

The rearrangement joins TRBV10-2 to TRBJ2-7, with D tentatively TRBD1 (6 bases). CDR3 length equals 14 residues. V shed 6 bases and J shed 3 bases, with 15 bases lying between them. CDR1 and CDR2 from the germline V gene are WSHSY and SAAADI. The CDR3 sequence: CASSGFGQIYEQYF. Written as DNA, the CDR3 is TGCGCCAGCAGCGGATTCGGACAGATCTACGAGCAGTACTTC.

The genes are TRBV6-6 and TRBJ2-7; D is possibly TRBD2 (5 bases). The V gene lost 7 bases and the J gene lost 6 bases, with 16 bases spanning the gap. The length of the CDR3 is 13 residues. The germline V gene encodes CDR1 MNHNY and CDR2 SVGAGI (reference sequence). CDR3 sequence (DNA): TGTGCCAGCACCGAGGGAAGTCGCGGCGAGCAGTACTTC. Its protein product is CASTEGSRGEQYF.

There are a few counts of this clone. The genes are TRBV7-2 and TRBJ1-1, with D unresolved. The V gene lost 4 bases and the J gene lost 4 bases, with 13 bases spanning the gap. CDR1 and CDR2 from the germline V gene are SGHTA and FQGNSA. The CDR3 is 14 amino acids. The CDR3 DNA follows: TGTGCCAGCAGCTCGGACGGGAGTTTCACTGAAGCTTTCTTT. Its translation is CASSSDGSFTEAFF.

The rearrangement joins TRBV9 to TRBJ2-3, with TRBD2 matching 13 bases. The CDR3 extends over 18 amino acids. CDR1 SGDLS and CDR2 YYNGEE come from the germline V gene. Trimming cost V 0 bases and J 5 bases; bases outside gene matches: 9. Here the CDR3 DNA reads TGTGCCAGCAGCGTAGGCTACTGGACTAGCGGGGGAGGAGATACGCAGTATTTT. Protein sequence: CASSVGYWTSGGGDTQYF.

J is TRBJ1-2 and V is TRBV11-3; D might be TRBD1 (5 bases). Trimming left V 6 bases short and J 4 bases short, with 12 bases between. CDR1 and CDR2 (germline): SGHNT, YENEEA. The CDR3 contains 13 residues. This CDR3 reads CASSHGGGYGYTF. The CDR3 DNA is TGTGCCAGCAGTCACGGGGGTGGCTATGGCTACACCTTC.

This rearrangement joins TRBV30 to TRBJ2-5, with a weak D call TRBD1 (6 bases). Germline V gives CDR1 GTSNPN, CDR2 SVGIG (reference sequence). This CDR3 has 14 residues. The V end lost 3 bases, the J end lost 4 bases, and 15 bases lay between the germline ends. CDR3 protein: CAWRFTGPGETQYF. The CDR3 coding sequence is TGTGCCTGGAGATTTACAGGGCCGGGAGAGACCCAGTACTTC.

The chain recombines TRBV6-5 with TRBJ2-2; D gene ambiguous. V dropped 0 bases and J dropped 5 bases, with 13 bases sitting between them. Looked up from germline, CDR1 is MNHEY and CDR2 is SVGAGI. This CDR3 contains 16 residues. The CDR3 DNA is TGTGCCAGCAGTTACTCCACGCTGGGCCCGACCGGGGAGCTGTTTTTT. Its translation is CASSYSTLGPTGELFF.

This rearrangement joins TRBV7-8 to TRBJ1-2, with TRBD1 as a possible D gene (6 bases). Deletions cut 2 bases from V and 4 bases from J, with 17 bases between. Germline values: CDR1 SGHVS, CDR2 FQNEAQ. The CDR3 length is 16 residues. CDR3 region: CASSLIRSGDPYGYTF. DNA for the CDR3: TGTGCCAGCAGCTTAATCCGATCAGGGGACCCCTATGGCTACACCTTC.

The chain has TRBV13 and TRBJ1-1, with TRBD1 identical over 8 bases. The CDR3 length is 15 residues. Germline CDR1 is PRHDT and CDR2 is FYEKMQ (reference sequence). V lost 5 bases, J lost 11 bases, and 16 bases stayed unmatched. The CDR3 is CASSLWDRLLRPAFF. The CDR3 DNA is TGTGCCAGCAGCCTTTGGGACAGGCTGCTGAGGCCCGCTTTCTTT. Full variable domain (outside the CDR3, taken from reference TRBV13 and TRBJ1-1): AAGVIQSPRHLIKEKRETATLKCYPIPRHDTVYWYQQGPGQDPQFLISFYEKMQSDKGSIPDRFSAQQFSDYHSELNMSSLELGDSALYFCASSLWDRLLRPAFFGQGTRLTVV.

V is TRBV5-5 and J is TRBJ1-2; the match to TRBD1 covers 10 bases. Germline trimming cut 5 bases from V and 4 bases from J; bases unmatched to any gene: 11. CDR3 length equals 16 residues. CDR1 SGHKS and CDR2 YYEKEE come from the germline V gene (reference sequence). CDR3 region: CASSLKPGQGSYGYTF. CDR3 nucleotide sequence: TGTGCCAGCAGTTTGAAGCCGGGACAGGGGAGCTATGGCTACACCTTC.

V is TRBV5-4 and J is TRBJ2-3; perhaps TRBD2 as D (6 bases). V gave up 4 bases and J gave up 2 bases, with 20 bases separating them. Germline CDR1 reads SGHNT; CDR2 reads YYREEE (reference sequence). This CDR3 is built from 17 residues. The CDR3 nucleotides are TGTGCCAGCAGCCTGAAGTTGGGCGGGGATTCCACAGATACGCAGTATTTT. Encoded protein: CASSLKLGGDSTDTQYF. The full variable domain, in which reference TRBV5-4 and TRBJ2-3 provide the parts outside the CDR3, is ETGVTQSPTHLIKTRGQQVTLRCSSQSGHNTVSWYQQALGQGPQFIFQYYREEENGRGNFPPRFSGLQFPNYSSELNVNALELDDSALYLCASSLKLGGDSTDTQYFGPGTRLTVL.

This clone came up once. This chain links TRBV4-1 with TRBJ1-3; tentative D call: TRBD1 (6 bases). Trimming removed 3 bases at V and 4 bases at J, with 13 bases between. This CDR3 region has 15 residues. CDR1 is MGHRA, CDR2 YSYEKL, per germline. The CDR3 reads CASSHLTGSGNTIYF. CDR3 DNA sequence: TGCGCCAGCAGCCATCTAACAGGGTCAGGAAACACCATATATTTT.

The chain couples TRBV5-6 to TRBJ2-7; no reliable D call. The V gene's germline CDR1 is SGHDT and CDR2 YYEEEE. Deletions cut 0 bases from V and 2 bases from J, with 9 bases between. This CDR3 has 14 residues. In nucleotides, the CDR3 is TGTGCCAGCAGCTTGGCCGGTAAGCCCTACGAGCAGTACTTC. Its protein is CASSLAGKPYEQYF.

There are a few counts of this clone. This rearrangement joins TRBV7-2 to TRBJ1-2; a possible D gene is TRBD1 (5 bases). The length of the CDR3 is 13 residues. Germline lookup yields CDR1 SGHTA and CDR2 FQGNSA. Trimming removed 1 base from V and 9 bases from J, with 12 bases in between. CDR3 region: CASSLETASRYTF. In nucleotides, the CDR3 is TGTGCCAGCAGCTTAGAGACAGCGTCACGCTACACCTTC.

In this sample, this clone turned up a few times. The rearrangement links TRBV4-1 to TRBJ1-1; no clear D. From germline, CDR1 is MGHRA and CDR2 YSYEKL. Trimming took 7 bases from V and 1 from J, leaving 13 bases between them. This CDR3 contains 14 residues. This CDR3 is CASTVTTKNTEAFF. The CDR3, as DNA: TGCGCCAGCACCGTGACTACTAAGAACACTGAAGCTTTCTTT.

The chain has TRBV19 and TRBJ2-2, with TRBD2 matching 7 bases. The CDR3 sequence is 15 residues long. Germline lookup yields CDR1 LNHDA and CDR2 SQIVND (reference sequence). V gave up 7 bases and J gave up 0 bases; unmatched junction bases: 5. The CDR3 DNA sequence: TGTGCCAGTATCAAGGGAGGGACGAACACCGGGGAGCTGTTTTTT. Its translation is CASIKGGTNTGELFF.

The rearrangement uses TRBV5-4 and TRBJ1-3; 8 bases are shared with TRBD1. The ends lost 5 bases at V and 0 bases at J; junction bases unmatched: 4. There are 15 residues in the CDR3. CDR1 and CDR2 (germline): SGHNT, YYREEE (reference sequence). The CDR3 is CASSPGTGSGNTIYF. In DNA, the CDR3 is TGTGCCAGCAGTCCCGGGACAGGCTCTGGAAACACCATATATTTT. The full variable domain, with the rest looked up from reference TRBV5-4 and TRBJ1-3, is ETGVTQSPTHLIKTRGQQVTLRCSSQSGHNTVSWYQQALGQGPQFIFQYYREEENGRGNFPPRFSGLQFPNYSSELNVNALELDDSALYLCASSPGTGSGNTIYFGEGSWLTVV.